Detailed here is one TCR beta chain. Its antigen is not identified. The table came from immunoSEQ multiplex PCR; TCRdb's copy has only in-frame clones and leaves some out. The sample has fewer than 250,000 clones, 86% seen once. This entry belongs to a study of cytomegalovirus exposure and HLA in healthy donors. General observations from the study: Cytomegalovirus status, reportedly, was diagnosed with high specificity and sensitivity by the classifier. Cytomegalovirus-associated status was assigned to roughly 160 TCR beta chains.

The CDR3 runs to 14 residues. Germline lookup yields CDR1 SGHRS and CDR2 YFSETQ. V was trimmed by 0 bases and J by 7 bases, leaving 11 bases between them. The clonotype comes from a woman between 18 and 30 years old in good health and CMV-seronegative. Sequenced input: PBMCs. The V and J genes are TRBV5-1 and TRBJ1-5; no definite D call. The CDR3 DNA is TGCGCCAGCAGCTTGGGGGGAGCGGAGCAGCCCCAGCATTTT. Translation: CASSLGGAEQPQHF. The variable domain in full, with the rest retrieved from reference TRBV5-1 and TRBJ1-5, is KAGVTQTPRYLIKTRGQQVTLSCSPISGHRSVSWYQQTPGQGLQFLFEYFSETQRNKGNFPGRFSGRQFSNSRSEMNVSTLELGDSALYLCASSLGGAEQPQHFGDGTRLSIL.